This T cell receptor beta chain appears in the sequencing data of a study of Graves' ophthalmopathy and Graves' hyperthyroidism listed by TCRdb under 2018. Background for the entire study: Peripheral blood samples were taken at the time of initial diagnosis, before any treatment was given. In total, some 140 blood samples were TCR-sequenced: fewer than 50 ophthalmopathy, over 70 hyperthyroidism and roughly 17 hyperthyroidism-to-ophthalmopathy patients. To explore V-J signatures that separate ophthalmopathy from hyperthyroidism, a discovery set of 100 patients was enrolled, consisting of approximately 44 with ophthalmopathy and fewer than 60 with stable hyperthyroidism. In five or six hyperthyroidism patients, T-cell repertoires of thyroid tissue and blood were compared. The roughly 99 discovery patients were divided at random into training and test sets in a 7:3 ratio. The study used TCR beta repertoire signatures to distinguish Graves' ophthalmopathy from Graves' hyperthyroidism and to predict progression to ophthalmopathy. After sampling, hyperthyroidism patients received methimazole starting at 30 mg daily, and ophthalmopathy patients received high-dose intravenous methylprednisolone. An independent validation cohort was composed of some 19 hyperthyroidism patients and about 17 patients who later progressed from hyperthyroidism to ophthalmopathy. Study-level results and caveats: Most expanded thyroid clonotypes with frequency above 0.001 were also detected in blood, suggesting blood repertoires may reflect the thyroid immune response. In validation, the model predicted ophthalmopathy progression with about 71% sensitivity and 72.22% specificity; some 13 predicted patients were CT-confirmed with GO in a median of approximately six months. In cross-validation, the 13-signature model distinguished ophthalmopathy from stable hyperthyroidism with less than 90% sensitivity and 81% to 82% specificity, while in the test set the corresponding values were roughly 80% and 75%. Sample size was not predetermined statistically, and investigators were not blinded to group allocation.

CDR1 and CDR2, per the germline V gene, are MNHNS and SASEGT. The CDR3 measures 14 amino acids from cysteine to phenylalanine. Just CDR3 DNA is preserved here, 42 bases in frame from base 1. A distance of 16 bases separates the germline ends of V and J, which lose 7 bases and 3 bases respectively. Hyperthyroidism was considered stable if no progression to ophthalmopathy occurred within 18 months of follow-up. Hyperthyroidism patients were newly diagnosed, were aged 18 to 65 years, and had a disease duration under 2 months. Patients were excluded if they had other autoimmune diseases, uncontrolled infections, pregnancy or lactation. Diagnosis was based on clinical symptoms, serum thyroxine, TRAb, thyroid ultrasound and orbital computed tomography. Ficoll-Paque density gradient centrifugation was used to isolate PBMCs from 8.5 to 10 ml of fresh peripheral blood. Total RNA was extracted using Trizol reagent, and RNA quality was checked on an Agilent 2100 Bioanalyzer.

Comment on this clonotype: Its recognized antigen is unknown. No per-base quality is available; no much larger clone lies one base away.

For repertoire sequencing, TCR beta CDR3 regions were amplified from RNA transcripts. The first round of RT-PCR was done with HTBI primers and the Qiagen OneStep RT-PCR kit, and was followed by a second round of multiplex PCR, then size selection and purification. Libraries were sequenced on an Illumina HiSeq2000 using paired-end 100 bp reads. As for how the authors treated the data: SOAPnuke was used to process the reads, throwing out any read that had adapters, had uncalled bases, had a mean Phred below 15, or lacked an exact constant-primer or identifier match. COPE v1.2.5 was used to merge the high-quality paired reads. Unique nucleotide sequences were defined as clonotypes and aligned to IMGT TRB V, D and J references using MiTCR v1.1. The analysis was limited to V-J combinations with a frequency above 0.0001, which together covered 99.2% of the repertoires. A TCR clonal expansion and chaos score per V-J combination was defined as the ratio of F50 clonal expansion to chaos observed in the TCRdist matrix. Features were reduced by Welch's t-statistics and random forest to over ten V-J combinations, which fed a naive Bayes classifier. The similarity between thyroid and blood repertoires was quantified using the Morisita-Horn index. TCRdb reanalyzed the raw reads on its own, using fastp at Q25 for trimming and MiXCR for clone calling, and kept in-frame beta chains. Duplicate CDR3 protein sequences are folded into a single record with the most common DNA and genes. The V and J calls shown here were made by TCRdb, not taken from the authors' results. This sample gives a few hundred thousand distinct CDR3 sequences in total; over 20% of them show up just once. The top ten clonotypes cover more than 2.5% of the sample.

The material sequenced was peripheral blood. The chain is assembled from TRBV6-1 and TRBJ2-7; the D gene cannot be resolved reliably. This TCR came from a woman younger than 30 with stable Graves' hyperthyroidism. Donor details come from another sample of the same person, matched by shared clones. The CDR3 region: CASTPSGPGYEQYF. The nucleotides are TGTGCCAGCACTCCCTCCGGGCCGGGCTACGAGCAGTACTTC.